The rows below give T cell receptor beta chains drawn from one sample of a study of draining lymph node invasion in breast cancer. TCRdb passed the bulk RNA-seq reads through MiXCR, listing each CDR3 protein once. The profile shows approximately 4,000 distinct CDR3 sequences, about 73% of them singletons. The sequencing sample was made of sorted memory CD4+ effector T cells from a lymph node. The source of these receptors is a female donor with luminal breast cancer. Both conserved end residues are part of each CDR3. The D gene is left open where the match is weak. Clone size is not always given. Where it is, it says once, few, many or a class for expanded clones.

v_call	j_call	clone_size	d_call	cdr3_nt	cdr3_aa
TRBV12-3/TRBV12-4	TRBJ2-7	.	TRBD1	TGTGCCAGTTTGACAGGGGTCTCCTACGAGCAGTACTTC	CASLTGVSYEQYF
TRBV6-6	TRBJ1-1	.	TRBD1	TGTGCCAGCAGTTTGACCGGACAGGGCACTGAAGCTTTCTTT	CASSLTGQGTEAFF
TRBV24-1	TRBJ2-3	.	.	TGTGCCACCAGTGATCGGGACGGAGCACACACAGATACGCAGTATTTT	CATSDRDGAHTDTQYF
TRBV6-5	TRBJ1-6	.	TRBD1	TGTGCCAGCAGTTACGACAGGGGAGGACCCCTCCACTTT	CASSYDRGGPLHF
TRBV4-2	TRBJ2-7	.	.	TGTGCCAGCAGCCTTCGAGGTTTGGGGGAAGAGCAGTACTTC	CASSLRGLGEEQYF
TRBV5-6	TRBJ2-1	.	.	TGTGCCAGCAGCTTGGATACCTATGAGCAGTTCTTC	CASSLDTYEQFF
TRBV3-1	TRBJ2-1	.	.	TGTGCCAGCAGCCACGGCGGGATTACCTACAATGAGCAGTTCTTC	CASSHGGITYNEQFF
TRBV2	TRBJ1-1	.	TRBD1	TGTGCCAGCAGTGACCGAGGGACAGGGGCTTCTGAAGCTTTCTTT	CASSDRGTGASEAFF
TRBV6-2/TRBV6-3	TRBJ2-1	.	TRBD2	TGTGCCAGCAGTTACCGAGCGGGGATCTACAATGAGCAGTTCTTC	CASSYRAGIYNEQFF
TRBV19	TRBJ1-1	.	TRBD1	TGTGCCACCCGGACTACTCATACAGGGGGAGAAGCTTTCTTT	CATRTTHTGGEAFF
TRBV5-4	TRBJ2-7	.	.	TGTGCCAGCAGCTTTTACGGGGGAACCTCCTACGAGCAGTACTTC	CASSFYGGTSYEQYF
TRBV20-1	TRBJ1-5	.	.	TGCAGTGCTAGAGAGACATGGGATTATAGCAATCAGCCCCAGCATTTT	CSARETWDYSNQPQHF
TRBV6-5	TRBJ2-7	.	.	TGTGCCAGCAGCCGTCAAGGTGTTCCCTACGAGCAGTACTTC	CASSRQGVPYEQYF
TRBV20-1	TRBJ2-1	few	TRBD2	TGCAGTGCTAGAGGCGCGGGCGGGACTAGCGGGAGCAATGAGCAGTTCTTC	CSARGAGGTSGSNEQFF
TRBV11-1	TRBJ2-3	.	.	TGTGCCAGCAGCTTAGGAGCCCCAGACACAGATACGCAGTATTTT	CASSLGAPDTDTQYF
TRBV6-2/TRBV6-3	TRBJ2-5	once	.	TGTGCCAGCAGTTACTTCTCCCCCGGGAGCGAGACCCAGTACTTC	CASSYFSPGSETQYF
TRBV12-3/TRBV12-4	TRBJ2-1	.	TRBD1	TGTGCCAGCGCACGGACAGGGAGCTCCTACAATGAGCAGTTCTTC	CASARTGSSYNEQFF
TRBV6-2/TRBV6-3	TRBJ1-1	.	.	TGTGCCAGCACCGGACACACGAACACTGAAGCTTTCTTT	CASTGHTNTEAFF
TRBV5-1	TRBJ1-1	.	.	TGCGCCAGCCAAATAAATCAAGAGAACACTGAAGCTTTCTTT	CASQINQENTEAFF
TRBV7-7	TRBJ1-1	.	.	TGTGCTAGCAGCCCGGGGGCATCCTGGGTCACTGAAGCTTTCTTT	CASSPGASWVTEAFF
TRBV2	TRBJ1-2	once	.	TGTGCCAGCAGTGAACACACTTCCTATGGCTACACCTTC	CASSEHTSYGYTF
TRBV12-3/TRBV12-4	TRBJ1-1	few	TRBD1	TGTGCCAGCAGTCACCGGACAGGGGGCCTGAACACTGAAGCTTTCTTT	CASSHRTGGLNTEAFF
TRBV4-2	TRBJ1-4	.	.	TGTGCCAGCAGCCCTTGGACAGCTCATGAAAAACTGTTTTTT	CASSPWTAHEKLFF
TRBV20-1	TRBJ1-1	.	.	TGCAGTGCTAGAAGGGAGACTGAAGCTTTCTTT	CSARRETEAFF
TRBV5-4	TRBJ2-5	.	.	TGTGCCAGCAGCTTGCAGGGCCCCCAAGAGACCCAGTACTTC	CASSLQGPQETQYF
TRBV6-2/TRBV6-3	TRBJ2-2	few	.	TGTGCCAGCAGTCCTGCGATTAGCGGCCCCGGGGAGCTGTTTTTT	CASSPAISGPGELFF
TRBV4-2	TRBJ1-1	.	.	TGTGCCAGCAGCCGAGGGGAGGGGAGGGACACTGAAGCTTTCTTT	CASSRGEGRDTEAFF
TRBV6-2/TRBV6-3	TRBJ2-1	few	TRBD2	TGTGCCAGCAGCCTCCCTGGTAGCGGGAGGTCGGAGCAGTTCTTC	CASSLPGSGRSEQFF
TRBV30	TRBJ1-2	.	.	TGTGCCTGGAGTCTAGGGCGCGGCTACACCTTC	CAWSLGRGYTF
TRBV19	TRBJ1-1	.	.	TGTGCCAGTAGTGTGCGGGGTCGGACTGAAGCTTTCTTT	CASSVRGRTEAFF
TRBV5-1	TRBJ2-3	.	.	TGCGCCAGCAGCGAATTAACAGATACGCAGTATTTT	CASSELTDTQYF
TRBV5-6	TRBJ2-7	.	.	TGTGCCAGCTCGCGAGGGGGCGGGGCTTACGAGCAGTACTTC	CASSRGGGAYEQYF
TRBV20-1	TRBJ2-7	.	TRBD1	TGCAGTGCTAGAGATCGGGTGACAGGGGACGAGCAGTACTTC	CSARDRVTGDEQYF
TRBV9	TRBJ1-6	.	.	TGTGCCAGCAGCGTAGATTCGGTGACACCCCTCCACTTT	CASSVDSVTPLHF
TRBV20-1	TRBJ2-7	.	TRBD1	TGCAGTGCTAGACCGGGACAGGGGGCTTTAGACGAGCAGTACTTC	CSARPGQGALDEQYF
TRBV7-9	TRBJ1-2	.	.	TGTGCCAGCAGCTTAAATGTGGGGGTGGACTATGGCTACACCTTC	CASSLNVGVDYGYTF
TRBV5-4	TRBJ2-1	.	TRBD2	TGTGCCAGCAACCGGGGGGATGAGCAGTTCTTC	CASNRGDEQFF
TRBV11-2	TRBJ2-1	.	.	TGTGCCAGCAGCTTAGGATCACCCGAGCAGTTCTTC	CASSLGSPEQFF
TRBV24-1	TRBJ2-1	once	TRBD1	TGTGCCACCAGTGACCCCGGACAGGGGGCTAAAAATGAGCAGTTCTTC	CATSDPGQGAKNEQFF
TRBV28	TRBJ2-3	.	.	TGTGCCAGCAGTTTAATAGGATTGGGTAATAACGCAGATACGCAGTATTTT	CASSLIGLGNNADTQYF
TRBV4-2	TRBJ2-3	.	TRBD2	TGTGCCAGCAGCTCCGCGGCGGGGGGGACTAGCACAGATACGCAGTATTTT	CASSSAAGGTSTDTQYF
TRBV7-9	TRBJ1-2	.	TRBD1	TGTGCCAGCCAACAGGGGGACGTGAAGACCTTC	CASQQGDVKTF
TRBV6-1	TRBJ1-6	.	TRBD1	TGTGCCAGCAGAGGACAGGGGAATTCACCCCTCCACTTT	CASRGQGNSPLHF
TRBV5-5	TRBJ2-5	.	TRBD2	TGTGCCAGCAGCATCAGCGGGAGAGCAGGAGAGACCCAGTACTTC	CASSISGRAGETQYF
TRBV5-4	TRBJ1-4	.	.	TGTGCCAGCAGCTTGGATTGGGGAATTAATGAAAAACTGTTTTTT	CASSLDWGINEKLFF
TRBV5-1	TRBJ1-1	.	.	TGCGCCAGCAGCTTGGCCTTTTCGGACACTGAAGCTTTCTTT	CASSLAFSDTEAFF
TRBV20-1	TRBJ1-5	once	.	TGCAGTGCTAGTCCGACAGACTCACAGCATTTT	CSASPTDSQHF
TRBV12-3/TRBV12-4	TRBJ1-3	.	.	TGTGCCAGCAGTTTAGGACCGCGCTCTGGAAACACCATATATTTT	CASSLGPRSGNTIYF
TRBV30	TRBJ1-3	.	.	TGTGCCTGGAGGTTACTGGGGAGAGGGGGAAACACCATATATTTT	CAWRLLGRGGNTIYF
TRBV11-3	TRBJ1-1	few	.	TGTGCCAGCAGCCCCCCCGGGCAGGGGTGGGATGAAGCTTTCTTT	CASSPPGQGWDEAFF
TRBV20-1	TRBJ1-6	.	.	TGCAGTGCGCTGGACCTTTGGGAGGGGAATAATTCACCCCTCCACTTT	CSALDLWEGNNSPLHF
TRBV12-3/TRBV12-4	TRBJ1-1	.	TRBD1	TGTGCCAGCAGTTTGGGACAGGGGAGGAACACTGAAGCTTTCTTT	CASSLGQGRNTEAFF
TRBV12-3/TRBV12-4	TRBJ1-5	.	TRBD1	TGTGCCAGCAGTTTCGGGACAGGCGCCGGGGCCCAGCATTTT	CASSFGTGAGAQHF
TRBV29-1	TRBJ1-2	.	.	TGCAGCGTTCAAGGTTATGGCTACACCTTC	CSVQGYGYTF
TRBV3-1	TRBJ1-1	.	.	TGTGCCAGCAGCCCCATTGGGAGCACTGAAGCTTTCTTT	CASSPIGSTEAFF
TRBV5-4	TRBJ2-2	once	.	TGTGCCAGCCACTACCCAAGTACTGGGGAGCTGATTTTT	CASHYPSTGELIF
TRBV4-3	TRBJ1-5	few	.	TGCGCCAGCAGCCAAGAACAGGGCGGCAATCAGCCCCAGCATTTT	CASSQEQGGNQPQHF